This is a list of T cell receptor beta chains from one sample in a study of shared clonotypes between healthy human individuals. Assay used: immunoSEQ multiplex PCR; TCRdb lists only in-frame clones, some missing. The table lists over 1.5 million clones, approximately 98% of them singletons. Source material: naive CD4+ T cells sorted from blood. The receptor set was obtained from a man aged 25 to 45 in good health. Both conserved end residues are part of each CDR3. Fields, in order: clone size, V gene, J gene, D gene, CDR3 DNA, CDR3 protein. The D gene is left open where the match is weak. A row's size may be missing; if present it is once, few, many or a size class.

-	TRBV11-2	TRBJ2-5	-	TGTGCCAGCAGCTTAGTTAGGGGAATTGAGACCCAGTACTTC	CASSLVRGIETQYF
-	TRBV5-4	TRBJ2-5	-	TGTGCCAGCAGCTTGGTGACAGGTCGAGGGGAGACCCAGTACTTC	CASSLVTGRGETQYF
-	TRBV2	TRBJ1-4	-	TGTGCCAGCACAGTTCGGACAACTAATGAAAAACTGTTTTTT	CASTVRTTNEKLFF
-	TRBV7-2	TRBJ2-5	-	TGTGCCAGCAGCTTATTGATAACCCAGTACTTC	CASSLLITQYF
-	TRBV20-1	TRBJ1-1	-	TGCAGTGCCTCGAAAATTGAAGCTTTCTTT	CSASKIEAFF
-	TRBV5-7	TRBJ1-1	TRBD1	TGTGCCAGCAGCTGGGGGGACAGGCACACTGAAGCTTTCTTT	CASSWGDRHTEAFF
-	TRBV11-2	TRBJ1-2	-	TGTGCCAGCAGCGCCAGACAGTATCCAGGTGGCTACACCTTC	CASSARQYPGGYTF
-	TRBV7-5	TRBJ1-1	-	TGTGTCAGAAGCTCTAGCTGGGGGCTAATGAACACTGAAGCTTTCTTT	CVRSSSWGLMNTEAFF
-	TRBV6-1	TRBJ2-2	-	TGTGCCAGCACGGGGGGCTCCAACACCGGGGAGCTGTTTTTT	CASTGGSNTGELFF
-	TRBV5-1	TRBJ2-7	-	TGCGCCAGCAGCTTGGAGGGCAGAATTTACGAGCAGTACTTC	CASSLEGRIYEQYF
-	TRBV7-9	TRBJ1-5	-	TGTGCCAGCAGCCCCACAGTCGGGCAGCCCCAGCATTTT	CASSPTVGQPQHF
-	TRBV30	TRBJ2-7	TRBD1	TGTGCCTGCACAGGGGCTAGAAGCGAGCAGTACTTC	CACTGARSEQYF
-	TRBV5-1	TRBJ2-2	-	TGCGCCAGCACCGAAACCCCCGGGCAAGGGCTGTTTTTT	CASTETPGQGLFF
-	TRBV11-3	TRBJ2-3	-	TGTGCCAGCAGCTTAGAAGGGGCAGATACGCAGTATTTT	CASSLEGADTQYF
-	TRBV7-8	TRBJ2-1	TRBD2	TGTGCCAGCAGCCTAAAACTAGCGGGAGGATACAATGAGCAGTTCTTC	CASSLKLAGGYNEQFF
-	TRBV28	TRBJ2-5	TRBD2	TGTGCCAGCGGGGGAAGCGGGAGGGCCCCTAGCCTGGAGACCCAGTACTTC	CASGGSGRAPSLETQYF
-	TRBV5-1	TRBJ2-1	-	TGCGCCAGCAGCTTGAATAGCGTGGTTGGGAATGAGCAGTTCTTC	CASSLNSVVGNEQFF
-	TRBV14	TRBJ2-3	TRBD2	TGTGCCAGCCGGACTAGCGGGAGTAGTCCAGATACGCAGTATTTT	CASRTSGSSPDTQYF
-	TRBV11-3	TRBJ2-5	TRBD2	TGTGCCAGCAGCTCCAGCGGGGCCCGGGCCCAGTACTTC	CASSSSGARAQYF
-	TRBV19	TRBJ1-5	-	TGTGCCAGTAGTATGAGGGAACAGGGTCGTGAGCCCCAGCATTTT	CASSMREQGREPQHF
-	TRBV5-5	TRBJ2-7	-	TGTGCCAGCAGCCCCGAAATAGCGAGCTACGAGCAGTACTTC	CASSPEIASYEQYF
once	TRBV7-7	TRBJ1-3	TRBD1	TGTGCTAGCAGCTTAGGGGACAGGGTTGAAGACACCATATATTTT	CASSLGDRVEDTIYF
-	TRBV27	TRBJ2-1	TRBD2	TGTGCCAGCAGTATTCTAGCGGGAGCCTACAATGAGCAGTTCTTC	CASSILAGAYNEQFF
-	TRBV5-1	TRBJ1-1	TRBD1	TGCGCCAGCAGCTCCGGGACAGGGATGGCTGAAGCTTTCTTT	CASSSGTGMAEAFF
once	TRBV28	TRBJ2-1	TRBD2	TGTGCCAGCAAACCACTGGGACTAGCTGGGCATGAGCAGTTCTTC	CASKPLGLAGHEQFF
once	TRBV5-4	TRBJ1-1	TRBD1	TGTGCCAGCAGCTTGGCGGGGACAGGGGGCACTGAAGCTTTCTTT	CASSLAGTGGTEAFF
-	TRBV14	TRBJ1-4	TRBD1	TGTGCCAGCAGCCCGTCCCGGGACAGGGCTGAAAAACTGTTTTTT	CASSPSRDRAEKLFF
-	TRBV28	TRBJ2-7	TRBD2	TGTGCCAGCAAAAAACCGGGACTAACCTACGAGCAGTACTTC	CASKKPGLTYEQYF
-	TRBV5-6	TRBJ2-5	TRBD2	TGTGCCAGCAGCTTCCGGGCTAGCGGGAGATGGGAAGTTACCCAGTACTTC	CASSFRASGRWEVTQYF
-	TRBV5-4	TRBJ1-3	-	TGTGCCAGCAGCCCGGCTGGGGCAGCTGGAAACACCATATATTTT	CASSPAGAAGNTIYF
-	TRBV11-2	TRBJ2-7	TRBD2	TGTGCCAGCAGCTCCCCCCTTCGGGGGGGAGATTACGAGCAGTACTTC	CASSSPLRGGDYEQYF
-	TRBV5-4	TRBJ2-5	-	TGTGCCAGCAGCCCCGACGCCTACCCTTCAATGCAAGAGACCCAGTACTTC	CASSPDAYPSMQETQYF
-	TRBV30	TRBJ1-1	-	TGTGCCTGGAGTGTACTTCAGGGTAGGTCGACTGAAGCTTTCTTT	CAWSVLQGRSTEAFF
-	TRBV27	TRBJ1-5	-	TGTGCCAGCAGTTTAAAAGCTTGGGGGGCAAATCAGCCCCAGCATTTT	CASSLKAWGANQPQHF
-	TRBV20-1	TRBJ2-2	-	TGCAGTGCATTTAGAGGGGGGGAGCTGTTTTTT	CSAFRGGELFF
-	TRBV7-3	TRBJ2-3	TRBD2	TGTGCCAGCAGCCGAGGGACTAGCGGACGCACAGATACGCAGTATTTT	CASSRGTSGRTDTQYF
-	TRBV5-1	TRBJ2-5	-	TGCGCCAGCAGCCCTAACAGAGAAGAGACCCAGTACTTC	CASSPNREETQYF
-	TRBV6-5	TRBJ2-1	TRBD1	TGTGCCAGCAGTTACCCAACAGGGGGCAATGAGCAGTTCTTC	CASSYPTGGNEQFF
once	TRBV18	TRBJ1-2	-	TGTGCCAGCTCACCAAAAGGGATAGAGGGCTATGGCTACACCTTC	CASSPKGIEGYGYTF
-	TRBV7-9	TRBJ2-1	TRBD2	TGTGCCAGCAGAAGGACTAGCGGGAGCAATGAGCAGTTCTTC	CASRRTSGSNEQFF
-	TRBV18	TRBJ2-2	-	TGTGCCAGCTCACCATCGCCGAACACCGGGGAGCTGTTTTTT	CASSPSPNTGELFF
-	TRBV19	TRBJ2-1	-	TGTGCCAGTAGTATAGGAATACAGGCTCCTAACTCCTACAATGAGCAGTTCTTC	CASSIGIQAPNSYNEQFF
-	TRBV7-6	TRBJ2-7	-	TGTGCCAGCAGCCCCAGTGGGGGAGCCTACGAGCAGTACTTC	CASSPSGGAYEQYF
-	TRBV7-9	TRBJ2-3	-	TGTGCCAGCAGCTCAGGCGGGACGGGGACAGATACGCAGTATTTT	CASSSGGTGTDTQYF
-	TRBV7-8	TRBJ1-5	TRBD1	TGTGCCAGCAGCTTAGGGGACAGGGCGAATCAGCCCCAGCATTTT	CASSLGDRANQPQHF
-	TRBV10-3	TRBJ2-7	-	TGTGCCACCGAAGAGGGTCGGGGAAAGTACTTC	CATEEGRGKYF